The 19 T cell receptor beta chains presented below share a single source sample, sequenced in a study of tumor-infiltrating lymphocytes in primary liver carcinoma. Total RNA (around 500 ng) served as template for TCR beta cDNA synthesis primed by a constant-region primer. Slightly modified ARM-PCR with three nested multiplex PCR rounds yielded TCR beta libraries. With TRBV1-TRBV30 forward primers and a C-beta reverse primer, the first two PCR rounds were run for about 10 cycles each. From the multiplex PCR reads, TCRdb called clonotypes with MiXCR, one entry per CDR3 protein. The table includes 40,000 to 60,000 distinct CDR3 sequences, 70% to 85% detected once. Both RNA and DNA were isolated together from approximately 20-30 mg of bulk tissue that had not been sorted. The sample comprised liver tumor tissue from sampling region 5. Stated subset: tumor region T5, tumor centre. The receptors here all came from a middle-aged man with primary liver carcinoma and hepatitis B virus infection.

As concerns this clonotype: This CDR3 is missing its conserved last phenylalanine or tryptophan, likely due to a read error. The chain uses TRBV11-2 and TRBJ2-1; D possibly corresponds to TRBD2 (5 bases). CDR1 is SGHAT and CDR2 is FQNNGV in the germline V gene. The CDR3 runs to 14 residues. V lost 6 bases to trimming and J lost 7 bases, with 16 bases between them. CDR3 sequence (DNA): TGTGCCAGCAGTTCAGCGGACCCTAGGAATGAGCAGTTCTCC. Its protein product is CASSSADPRNEQFS.

The genes are TRBV6-6 and TRBJ2-7; TRBD1 is a possible D gene (5 bases). Germline values: CDR1 MNHNY, CDR2 SVGAGI (reference sequence). The CDR3 has 14 residues. Trimming cost V 11 bases and J 3 bases, with 20 bases left between them. The CDR3 loop reads CAVGRQQHFYEQYF. The CDR3 DNA follows: TGTGCCGTCGGAAGACAGCAGCACTTCTACGAGCAGTACTTC.

Remarks on this clonotype: A single base separates this from a much larger clone, so it may be a read error. The chain couples TRBV10-3 to TRBJ2-1, with TRBD2 matching over 7 bases. This CDR3 has 12 amino acids. Germline values: CDR1 ENHRY, CDR2 SYGVKD. The V segment lost 2 bases and the J segment 8 bases; nucleotides outside the gene matches: 0. The CDR3 sequence is CAISEGGDEQFF. The CDR3 nucleotides are TGTGCCATCAGTGAGGGGGGGGATGAGCAGTTCTTC.

The sample holds many counts of this clonotype. The chain combines TRBV28 with TRBJ1-1; D is unclear. The germline gives CDR1 MDHEN, CDR2 SYDVKM. The CDR3 sequence is 15 residues long. The V end lost 3 bases, the J end lost 4 bases, and 15 bases lay between the germline ends. The CDR3 region has the DNA TGTGCCAGCAGTTTGAACACCGGGTACTTCACTGAAGCTTTCTTT. This encodes CASSLNTGYFTEAFF.

V gene TRBV7-9 combines with J gene TRBJ2-1, with 7 bases matching TRBD2. This CDR3 is 16 amino acids long. Trimming took 5 bases from V and 13 from J; bases not matched to a gene: 20. Germline values: CDR1 SEHNR, CDR2 FQNEAQ (reference sequence). CDR3 nucleotides: TGTGCCAGCAGCCCGGGCAGGGCGGGAGTCTGGGATGGACAGTTCTTC. Its protein is CASSPGRAGVWDGQFF.

The chain recombines TRBV29-1 with TRBJ1-2; 7 nucleotides align to TRBD1. Germline V CDR1 and CDR2: SQVTM, ANQGSEA. J lost 6 bases, V lost 4 bases, and 14 bases had no gene match. CDR3 length: 15 amino acids. CDR3 DNA sequence: TGCAGCGTTGCTACCGGGACAGACCTTAAGCATGGCTACACCTTC. Amino acid sequence: CSVATGTDLKHGYTF.

A note on this clonotype: This sequence may be a read error, since a much larger clone differs from it by one base. The V gene is TRBV13, the J gene TRBJ2-1; 7 bases fit TRBD1. Unmatched junction bases numbered 9, after V lost 2 bases and J lost 5 bases. The CDR3 runs 16 residues. Germline V lookup: CDR1 PRHDT, CDR2 FYEKMQ (reference sequence). The CDR3 spells CASSLPTGDPHNEQFF. The CDR3 DNA reads TGTGCCAGCAGCTTACCCACAGGGGACCCCCACAATGAGCAGTTCTTC. Full variable domain (remainder filled in from reference TRBV13 and TRBJ2-1): AAGVIQSPRHLIKEKRETATLKCYPIPRHDTVYWYQQGPGQDPQFLISFYEKMQSDKGSIPDRFSAQQFSDYHSELNMSSLELGDSALYFCASSLPTGDPHNEQFFGPGTRLTVL.

This clonotype was seen once. Being one base from a much bigger clone, this may be a read error. V is TRBV28 and J is TRBJ2-7, with no clear D. This CDR3 contains 14 residues. From germline, CDR1 is MDHEN and CDR2 SYDVKM. Deletions cut 7 bases from V and 0 bases from J, with 13 bases between. The CDR3 loop reads CASMGKGSSYEQYF. CDR3 nucleotide sequence: TGTGCCAGCATGGGGAAAGGATCCTCCTACGAGCAGTACTTC.

Turning to this clonotype: The DNA is omitted, as the CDR3 cannot be located on it reliably, and the CDR3 follows TCRdb's listing. The rearrangement links TRBV6-1 to TRBJ2-5; the D call of TRBD1 is as the table states it, not checked on the DNA. The CDR3 spans 16 amino acids, including both terminal residues. Germline assignment: CDR1 MNHNS and CDR2 SASEGT. CDR3: CASSPGFGQGSGTLYF.

Many counts were recorded for this clonotype. The CDR3 sequence: CASSFRAYNEQFF. The DNA of the CDR3 is TGTGCCAGCAGTTTTAGGGCCTACAATGAGCAGTTCTTC. The rearrangement links TRBV6-2 or TRBV6-3 to TRBJ2-1; D call uncertain. Germline-derived CDR1 and CDR2 are MNHEY and SVGEGT. V was cut by 4 bases and J by 2 bases, with 6 bases left in between. The CDR3 loop spans 13 amino acids.

Of note for this clonotype: This could be a read error, since a much larger clone is one nucleotide away. The CDR3 does not end in the conserved phenylalanine or tryptophan, so this is likely a read error. The chain combines TRBV5-6 with TRBJ2-1; possible D gene TRBD1, 6 bases. The V gene's germline CDR1 is SGHDT and CDR2 YYEEEE. This CDR3 comprises 15 residues. V was trimmed by 4 bases and J by 8 bases, leaving 19 bases between them. The CDR3 loop is CASSEQGIIPDEQFL. CDR3 DNA: TGTGCCAGCAGCGAACAGGGTATTATACCGGATGAGCAGTTCCTC.

In the case of this clonotype: A much larger clone lies one base from this, so it may be a read error. J is TRBJ1-5 and V is TRBV2; D is possibly TRBD1 (5 bases). The germline gives CDR1 SNHLY, CDR2 FYNNEI. This CDR3 has 14 residues. The CDR3 DNA is TGTGCCAGCAGTGACAGGGCGGGGAATCAGTCCCAGCATTTT. Its translation is CASSDRAGNQSQHF.

The CDR3 DNA reads TGTGCCATCAGTGAGTCGTCGAACAATCAACTCCAGCATTTT. It specifies CAISESSNNQLQHF. The rearrangement joins TRBV10-3 to TRBJ1-5; D not certain. Trimming took off 0 bases at V and 12 bases at J, with 15 bases between the two ends. Germline V gives CDR1 ENHRY, CDR2 SYGVKD. CDR3 length: 14 residues.

This clonotype appeared many times. V is TRBV7-8 and J is TRBJ2-7; TRBD1 might be the D (5 bases). CDR3 size: 14 residues. Germline CDR1 is SGHVS and CDR2 is FQNEAQ. Trimming cost V 1 base and J 3 bases, with 10 bases left between them. CDR3 nucleotide sequence: TGTGCCAGCAGCTTAGGGACGGACAACTACGAGCAGTACTTC. It yields the protein CASSLGTDNYEQYF.

Remarks on this clonotype: Germline and junction disagree at one end, which may indicate a read error. The chain is built from TRBV4-2 and TRBJ1-2; no clear D. The CDR3 has 13 residues. From germline, CDR1 is LGHNA and CDR2 YNFKEQ. The CDR3 region is CTSSQQWGYGYTF. DNA of the CDR3: TGTACCAGTAGCCAACAGTGGGGCTATGGCTACACCTTC.

Worth noting for this clonotype: A junction end diverges from the germline sequence, so it may reflect a read error. The rearrangement joins TRBV5-1 to TRBJ2-2; D possibly corresponds to TRBD2 (6 bases). Germline CDR1 SGHRS, CDR2 YFSETQ. The CDR3 has 15 amino acids. The CDR3: CASSFRTTNTGGLFF. Written as DNA, the CDR3 is TGTGCCAGCAGCTTCAGGACCACGAACACCGGGGGGCTGTTTTTT.

Turning to this clonotype: The junction departs from germline at one end; a sequencing error may be responsible. The chain joins TRBV29-1 to TRBJ1-1; D perhaps matches TRBD1 (5 bases). In germline, CDR1 is SQVTM, CDR2 ANQGSEA. The CDR3 consists of 13 residues. CDR3 sequence: CNVTQQVNTEAFF. As DNA, the CDR3 is TGCAACGTTACCCAACAGGTTAACACTGAAGCTTTCTTT. The variable domain in full, with the rest retrieved from reference TRBV29-1 and TRBJ1-1, is SAVISQKPSRDICQRGTSLTIQCQVDSQVTMMFWYRQQPGQSLTLIATANQGSEATYESGFVIDKFPISRPNLTFSTLTVSNMSPEDSSIYLCNVTQQVNTEAFFGQGTRLTVV.

About this clonotype itself: This may arise from a read error, as a much more abundant clone is one base away. The chain employs TRBV2 and TRBJ2-3; D is unclear. The CDR3 runs 12 residues. CDR1 SNHLY and CDR2 FYNNEI come from the germline V gene. DNA of the CDR3: TGTGCCAGCAGCGCCGGGCCCAATACGCTGTATTTT. This codes for CASSAGPNTLYF.

Only one count was recorded for this clonotype. The CDR3 bases are TGTGCCAGCAGCTTCCGGGACAGCGCATATACGCAGTATTTT. As protein: CASSFRDSAYTQYF. This chain joins TRBV11-2 and TRBJ2-3; 7 positions agree with TRBD1. The germline V gene encodes CDR1 SGHAT and CDR2 FQNNGV. The CDR3 contains 14 residues. V was clipped by 3 bases and J by 7 bases; unmatched bases: 7.